This T cell receptor (beta chain) was identified in a study of blood T cells in healthy people across ages. V was clipped by 6 bases and J by 7 bases; unmatched bases: 12. Germline V CDR1 and CDR2: DFQATT, SNEGSKA (reference sequence). The CDR3 is 14 amino acids. Primers used in a second PCR of about 7 to 12 cycles were a sample-barcoded 5' primer and a J-beta primer mix. Every sample returned 2.5 million or more CDR3-containing paired-end reads. TCRdb fed the 5' RACE reads into MiXCR, producing one record per CDR3 protein. The top ten hold 45% to 55% of the sample, which has a few hundred thousand distinct CDR3 sequences, 50% to 60% seen once.

This sequence joins TRBV20-1 and TRBJ2-1; TRBD2 matches 7 bases. Sequenced material: blood. The clonotype originates from a man in his 60s in good health. Here the CDR3 DNA reads TGCAGTGCCTTGGGAGACGGGAGGCGGAATGAGCAGTTCTTC. Translated: CSALGDGRRNEQFF.